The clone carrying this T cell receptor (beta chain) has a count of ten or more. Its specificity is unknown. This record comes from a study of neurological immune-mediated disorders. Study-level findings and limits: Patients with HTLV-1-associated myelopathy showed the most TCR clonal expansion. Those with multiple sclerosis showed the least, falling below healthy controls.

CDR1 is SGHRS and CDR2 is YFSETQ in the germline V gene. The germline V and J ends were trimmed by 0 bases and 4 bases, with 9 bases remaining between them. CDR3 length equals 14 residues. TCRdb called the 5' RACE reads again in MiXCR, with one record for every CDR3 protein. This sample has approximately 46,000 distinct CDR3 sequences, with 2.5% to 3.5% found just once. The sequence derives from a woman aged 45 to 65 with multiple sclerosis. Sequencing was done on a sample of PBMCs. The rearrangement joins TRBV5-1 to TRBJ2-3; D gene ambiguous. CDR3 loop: CASSLGQAPDTQYF. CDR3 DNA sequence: TGCGCCAGCAGCTTGGGGCAGGCGCCAGATACGCAGTATTTT.